The entry below describes one TCR beta chain. The antigen remains unidentified. In making TCR beta libraries, quantitative 5'-RACE with molecular barcodes was used. Using its own MiXCR run on the 5' RACE reads, TCRdb lists one record per CDR3 protein. The data show some 130,000 distinct CDR3 sequences, 7% to 10% seen once. The sample belongs to a study of CD8 T cells in ankylosing spondylitis. General study results and limits: Blood from ankylosing spondylitis patients appeared to carry a characteristic roughly 8-variant TCR beta motif. Researchers reportedly found disease-linked clones significantly enriched in matched ankylosing spondylitis synovial fluid. Earlier work had already found some motif variants in reactive arthritis synovial fluid and blood.

Germline-derived CDR1 and CDR2 are MNHEY and SVGEGT. There are 13 residues in the CDR3. V lost 2 bases and J 1 base, leaving 5 bases between the germline ends. V and J are TRBV6-2 or TRBV6-3 and TRBJ1-1, with no clear D. Sequencing used synovial fluid, either unsorted or a sorted T cell fraction (not recorded which). This sequence was found in a male donor with ankylosing spondylitis. DNA for the CDR3: TGTGCCAGCAGTTACGTTTGGAACACTGAAGCTTTCTTT. Its protein is CASSYVWNTEAFF.